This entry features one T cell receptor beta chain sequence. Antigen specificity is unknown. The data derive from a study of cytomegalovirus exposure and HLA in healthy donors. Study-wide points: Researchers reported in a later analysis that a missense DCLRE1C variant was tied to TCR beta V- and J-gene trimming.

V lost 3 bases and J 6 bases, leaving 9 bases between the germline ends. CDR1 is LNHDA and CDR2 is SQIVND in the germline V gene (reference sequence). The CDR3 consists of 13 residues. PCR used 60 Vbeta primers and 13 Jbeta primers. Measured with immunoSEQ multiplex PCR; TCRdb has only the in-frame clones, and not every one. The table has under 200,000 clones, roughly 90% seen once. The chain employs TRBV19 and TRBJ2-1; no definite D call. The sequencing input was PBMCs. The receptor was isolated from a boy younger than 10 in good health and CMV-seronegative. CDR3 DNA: TGTGCCAGTAGTATCGCCCTAGGCAATGAGCAGTTCTTC. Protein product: CASSIALGNEQFF.